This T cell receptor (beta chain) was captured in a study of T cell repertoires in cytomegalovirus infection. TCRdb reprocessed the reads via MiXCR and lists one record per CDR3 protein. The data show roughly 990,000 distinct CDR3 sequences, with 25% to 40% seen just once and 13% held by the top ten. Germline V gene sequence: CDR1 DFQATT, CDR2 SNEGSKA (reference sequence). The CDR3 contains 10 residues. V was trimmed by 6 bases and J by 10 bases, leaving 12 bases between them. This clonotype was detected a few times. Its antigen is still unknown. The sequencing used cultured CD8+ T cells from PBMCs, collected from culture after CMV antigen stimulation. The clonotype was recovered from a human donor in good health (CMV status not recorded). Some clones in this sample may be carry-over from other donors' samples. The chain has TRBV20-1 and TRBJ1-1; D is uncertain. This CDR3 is CSALGRAAFF. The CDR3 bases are TGCAGTGCCCTAGGGAGGGCAGCTTTCTTT.